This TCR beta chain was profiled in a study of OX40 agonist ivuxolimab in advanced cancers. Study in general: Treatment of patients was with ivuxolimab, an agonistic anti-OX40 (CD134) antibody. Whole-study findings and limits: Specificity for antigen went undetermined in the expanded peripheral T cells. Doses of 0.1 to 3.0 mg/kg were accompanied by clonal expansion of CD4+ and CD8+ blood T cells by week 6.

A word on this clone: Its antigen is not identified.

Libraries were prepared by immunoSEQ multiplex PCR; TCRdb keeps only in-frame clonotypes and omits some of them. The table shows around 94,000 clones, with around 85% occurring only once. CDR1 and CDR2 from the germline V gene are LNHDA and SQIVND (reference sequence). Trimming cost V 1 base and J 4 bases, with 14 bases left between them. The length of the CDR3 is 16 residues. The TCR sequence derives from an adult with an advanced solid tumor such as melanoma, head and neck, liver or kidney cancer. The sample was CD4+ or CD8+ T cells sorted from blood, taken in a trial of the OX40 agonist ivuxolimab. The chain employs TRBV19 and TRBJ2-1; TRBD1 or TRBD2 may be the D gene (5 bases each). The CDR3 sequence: CASSIGEGIAYNEQFF. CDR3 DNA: TGTGCCAGTAGTATAGGAGAGGGGATTGCGTACAATGAGCAGTTCTTC.